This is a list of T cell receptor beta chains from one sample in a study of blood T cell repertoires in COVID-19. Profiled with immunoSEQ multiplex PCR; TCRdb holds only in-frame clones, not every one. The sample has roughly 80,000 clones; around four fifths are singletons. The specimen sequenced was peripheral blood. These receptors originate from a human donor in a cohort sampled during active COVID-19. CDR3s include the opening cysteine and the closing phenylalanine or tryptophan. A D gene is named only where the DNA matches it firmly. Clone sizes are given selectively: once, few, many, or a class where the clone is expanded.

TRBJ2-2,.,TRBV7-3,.,TGTGCCAGCAGCTTATCCGGTCCCGACACCGGGGAGCTGTTTTTT,CASSLSGPDTGELFF
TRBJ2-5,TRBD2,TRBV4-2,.,TGTGCCAGCAGCCAAGGAAGTAGTCGGGGGGGCGGTGAGACCCAGTACTTC,CASSQGSSRGGGETQYF
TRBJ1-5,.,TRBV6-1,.,TGTGCCAGCAGTGAAGCCCAGTCTAGCAATCAGCCCCAGCATTTT,CASSEAQSSNQPQHF
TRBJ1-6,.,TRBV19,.,TGTGCCAGTAGTCCCTGGTCTCACCCGGGGGGCGCCTATAATTCACCCCTCCACTTT,CASSPWSHPGGAYNSPLHF
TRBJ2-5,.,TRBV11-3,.,TGTGCCAGCAGCTCGAGGGGGTTCGTAGAGACCCAGTACTTC,CASSSRGFVETQYF
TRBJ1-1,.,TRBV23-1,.,TGCGCCAGCAGTCAATCTCTCTCGAGACAAGCGAACACTGAAGCTTTCTTT,CASSQSLSRQANTEAFF
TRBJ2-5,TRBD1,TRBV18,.,TGTGCCAGCTCACCAAACACAGGGGGCGTAGAGACCCAGTACTTC,CASSPNTGGVETQYF
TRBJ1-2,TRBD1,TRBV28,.,TGTGCCAGCAGTTTAAGGCGCAGGGGGTATGGCTACACCTTC,CASSLRRRGYGYTF
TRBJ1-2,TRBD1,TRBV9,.,TGTGCCAGCAGCGTAGAGTCGACAGGGCTTAGGGGCTACACCTTC,CASSVESTGLRGYTF
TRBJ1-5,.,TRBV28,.,TGTGCCAGCACCTCAAGCGACGGATACAATCAGCCCCAGCATTTT,CASTSSDGYNQPQHF
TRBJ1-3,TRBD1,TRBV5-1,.,TGCGCCAGCAGCGGATCCGGGACAGCCTCTGGAAACACCATATATTTT,CASSGSGTASGNTIYF
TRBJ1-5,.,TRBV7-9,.,TGTGCCCGGAGACCTTACAATCAACCCCAGCATTTT,CARRPYNQPQHF
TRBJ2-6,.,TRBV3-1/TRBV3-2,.,TGTGCCAGCAGCCAAGATACCGGACAGCGCTCTGGGGCCAACGTCCTGACTTTC,CASSQDTGQRSGANVLTF
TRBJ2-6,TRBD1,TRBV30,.,TGTGCCTGGACCCCAGACAGGGCTGGGGCCAACGTCCTGACTTTC,CAWTPDRAGANVLTF
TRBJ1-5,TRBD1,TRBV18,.,TGTGCCAGCTCACCACGAACCGGGACAGGGGGCGATCAGCCCCAGCATTTT,CASSPRTGTGGDQPQHF
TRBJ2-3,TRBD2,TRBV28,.,TGTGCCAGCAGTTTATTTGGGAGCGGGAACACAGATACGCAGTATTTT,CASSLFGSGNTDTQYF
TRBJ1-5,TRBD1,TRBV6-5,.,TGTGCCAGCAGTTCTCCCCGGACAGGGAGGGATCAGCCCCAGCATTTT,CASSSPRTGRDQPQHF
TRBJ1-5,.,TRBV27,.,TGTGCCAGCAGTTTATCAATGCAGGGGATTCAGCCCCAGCATTTT,CASSLSMQGIQPQHF
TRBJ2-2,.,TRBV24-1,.,TGTGCCACCAGGGATAGCTCATTTAACACCGGGGAGCTGTTTTTT,CATRDSSFNTGELFF
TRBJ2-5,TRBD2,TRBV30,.,TGTGCCTGGAGTGTAAGGGAGGGGCTACCCAACCAAGAGACCCAGTACTTC,CAWSVREGLPNQETQYF
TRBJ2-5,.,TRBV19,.,TGTGCCAGTAGTAGCGGGTCGGGGATCAGGGAGACCCAGTACTTC,CASSSGSGIRETQYF
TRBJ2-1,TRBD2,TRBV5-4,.,TGTGCCAGCAGCCCCACTAGCGGGAGTTACAATGAGCAGTTCTTC,CASSPTSGSYNEQFF
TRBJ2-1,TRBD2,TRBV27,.,TGTGCCAGCAGTCCTTTTGGGACTAGCGGGAGTGGGGAGCAGTTCTTC,CASSPFGTSGSGEQFF
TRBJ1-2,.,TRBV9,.,TGTGCCAGCAGCGTTGACACTAACTATGGCTACACCTTC,CASSVDTNYGYTF
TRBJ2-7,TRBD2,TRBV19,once,TGTGCCAGTAAGGACAGCGGGAGCTACGAGCAGTACTTC,CASKDSGSYEQYF
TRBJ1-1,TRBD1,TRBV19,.,TGTGCCAGCCGATCCTCAGGGGGCGCGACTGAAGCTTTCTTT,CASRSSGGATEAFF
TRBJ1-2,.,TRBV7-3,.,TGTGCCAGCAGCTTAAACGCGGACACAGGAGGCTACACCTTC,CASSLNADTGGYTF
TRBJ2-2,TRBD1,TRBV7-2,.,TGTGCCAGCAGCCTACTCGGGACAGGGAACACCGGGGAGCTGTTTTTT,CASSLLGTGNTGELFF
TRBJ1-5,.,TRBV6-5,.,TGTGCCAGCAAGGAGGACGGGAAGGGCAATCAGCCCCAGCATTTT,CASKEDGKGNQPQHF
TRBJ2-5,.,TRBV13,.,TGTGCCAGCAGCTTCGGGCAGGGCCAAGAGACCCAGTACTTC,CASSFGQGQETQYF
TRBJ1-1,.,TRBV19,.,TGTGCCAGTAGTGATTGGACTGCCCGGGACACTGAAGCTTTCTTT,CASSDWTARDTEAFF
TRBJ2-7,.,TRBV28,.,TGTGCCAGCAGAAGGACAGCTTACGAGCAGTACTTC,CASRRTAYEQYF
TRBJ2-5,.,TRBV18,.,TGTGCCAGCTCACCCCAGGGGCAAGAGACCCAGTACTTC,CASSPQGQETQYF
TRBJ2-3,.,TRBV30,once,TGTGCCTGGAGTGTGCCCGGGAGTCGGGATACGCAGTATTTT,CAWSVPGSRDTQYF
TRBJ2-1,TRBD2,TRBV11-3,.,TGTGCCAGCAGCCGACGCGGGACTAGCGGGAGAGTCAATGAGCAGTTCTTC,CASSRRGTSGRVNEQFF
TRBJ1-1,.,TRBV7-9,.,TGTGCCACCTCGGGAGGCAGCATTAACACTGAAGCTTTCTTT,CATSGGSINTEAFF
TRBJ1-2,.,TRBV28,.,TGTGCCAGCAGCACAGAGGCCAGGGGCTATGGCTACACCTTC,CASSTEARGYGYTF
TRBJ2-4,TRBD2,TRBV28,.,TGTGCCAGCAGCCCCTCGGGTCGGGGGGGTCTAGCCAAAAACATTCAGTACTTC,CASSPSGRGGLAKNIQYF
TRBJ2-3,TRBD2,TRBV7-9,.,TGTGCCAGCAGCCCAGCGGGGGGGAGCACAGATACGCAGTATTTT,CASSPAGGSTDTQYF
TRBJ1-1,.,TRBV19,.,TGTGCCAGTTACAGGACGAACACTGAAGCTTTCTTT,CASYRTNTEAFF
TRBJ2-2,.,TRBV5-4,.,TGTGCCAGCAGCTTGACCGGACGGGGGGCCCCCGGGGAGCTGTTTTTT,CASSLTGRGAPGELFF
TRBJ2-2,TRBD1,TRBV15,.,TGTGCCACCAGCAGAGATGGGGGACAGCACACCGGGGAGCTGTTTTTT,CATSRDGGQHTGELFF
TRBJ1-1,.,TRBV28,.,TGTGCCACGCGAGGGTTGAACACTGAAGCTTTCTTT,CATRGLNTEAFF
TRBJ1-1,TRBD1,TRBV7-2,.,TGTGCCAGCAGCATGGGACAGGGAACTGAAGCTTTCTTT,CASSMGQGTEAFF
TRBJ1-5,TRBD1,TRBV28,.,TGTGCCAGCAGAGAAGGGACAGGTAATCAGCCCCAGCATTTT,CASREGTGNQPQHF
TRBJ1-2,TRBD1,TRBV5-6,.,TGTGCCAGCAGCTTGAGTAGCACAGGGGGCAGGTATGGCTACACCTTC,CASSLSSTGGRYGYTF
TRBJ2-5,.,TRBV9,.,TGTGCCAGCAGCGTAGTTGGGGGGGCAGGAGAGACCCAGTACTTC,CASSVVGGAGETQYF
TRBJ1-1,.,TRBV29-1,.,TGCAGCGTTGGATCGGGTAACACTGAAGCTTTCTTT,CSVGSGNTEAFF
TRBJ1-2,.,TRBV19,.,TGTGCCAGTAGTACCCGGGATCCAGGAGGCTACACCTTC,CASSTRDPGGYTF
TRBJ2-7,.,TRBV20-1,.,TGCAGTGCTAGAGGTGTATACGAGCAGTACTTC,CSARGVYEQYF
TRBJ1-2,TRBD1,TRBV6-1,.,TGTGCCAGCAGTGAAGCGGGCAGGGGGAGAGGGGGCTCCTACTATGGCTACACCTTC,CASSEAGRGRGGSYYGYTF
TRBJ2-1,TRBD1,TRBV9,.,TGTGCCAGCAGCCCGAGAGGTGGCGGACAGGGCGTCTACAATGAGCAGTTCTTC,CASSPRGGGQGVYNEQFF
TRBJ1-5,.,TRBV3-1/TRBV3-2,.,TGTGCCAGCAGCCGGGGGGGCGGCAATCAGCCCCAGCATTTT,CASSRGGGNQPQHF
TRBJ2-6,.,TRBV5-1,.,TGCGCCAGCAGCGTGGGGATAGGGGTGCCCTCTGGGGCCAACGTCCTGACTTTC,CASSVGIGVPSGANVLTF
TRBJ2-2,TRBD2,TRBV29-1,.,TGCAGCGTTGTAGCGGGGGGCACCGGGGAGCTGTTTTTT,CSVVAGGTGELFF
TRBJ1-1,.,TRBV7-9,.,TGTGCCACCGAGGTCCAGACCGCTTTCTTT,CATEVQTAFF
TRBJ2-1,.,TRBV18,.,TGTGCCAGCTCCCGGACTCAGAGCTCCTACAATGAGCAGTTCTTC,CASSRTQSSYNEQFF
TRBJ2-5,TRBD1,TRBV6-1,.,TGTGCCAGCAGTGAGTTCCGGACAGGGGGATTGAAGACCCAGTACTTC,CASSEFRTGGLKTQYF